These 24 T cell receptor beta chains were sequenced from one sample in a study of CD8+ T cells in alopecia areata. Regarding treatment: oral pan-JAK inhibitor, 5-10 mg twice daily. After isolation, RNA underwent reverse transcription to generate cDNA as the sequencing template. Assay used: immunoSEQ multiplex PCR; TCRdb lists only in-frame clones, some missing. This table holds under 250,000 clones, 50% to 70% found once. The sequencing used CD4+ T cells sorted from blood, collected at week 4, from a patient treated with tofacitinib. Receptors originate from a human donor with alopecia areata.

This chain joins TRBV25-1 and TRBJ2-3; no firm D call. Germline CDR1 MGHDK, CDR2 SYGVNS. This CDR3 region has 17 residues. Trimming left V 3 bases short and J 0 bases short, with 16 bases between. This CDR3 reads CASSEAPGGPSTDTQYF. The DNA of the CDR3 is TGTGCCAGCAGTGAGGCCCCCGGCGGCCCTAGCACAGATACGCAGTATTTT.

The CDR3 DNA follows: TGTGCCTGGAGTGAGACAGCTAACTATGGCTACACCTTC. Translating gives CAWSETANYGYTF. The gene calls are TRBV30 and TRBJ1-2; D perhaps matches TRBD1 (5 bases). The CDR3 has 13 residues. Germline V gives CDR1 GTSNPN, CDR2 SVGIG (reference sequence). Deletions cut 1 base from V and 0 bases from J, with 6 bases between.

In this sample, this clone turned up a few times. The chain combines TRBV5-1 with TRBJ2-4, with D uncertain. CDR3 length equals 14 residues. Germline loops: CDR1 SGHRS, CDR2 YFSETQ. V was cut by 0 bases and J by 1 base, with 5 bases left in between. CDR3 DNA: TGCGCCAGCAGCTTGGGGACCGCCAAAAACATTCAGTACTTC. It yields the protein CASSLGTAKNIQYF.

The chain combines TRBV7-2 with TRBJ2-5; the D is unclear. V gave up 2 bases and J gave up 0 bases, with 10 bases separating them. The CDR3 consists of 15 residues. Germline assignment: CDR1 SGHTA and CDR2 FQGNSA. The CDR3 spells CASSLSVRYQETQYF. Written as DNA, the CDR3 is TGTGCCAGCAGCTTAAGTGTCAGGTACCAAGAGACCCAGTACTTC.

The chain links TRBV7-6 to TRBJ2-5; no definite D call. The CDR3 has 13 amino acids. The germline CDR1 and CDR2 sequences are SGHVS and FNYEAQ. V lost 2 bases to trimming and J lost 4 bases, with 8 bases between them. The CDR3 loop is CASSLWPTETQYF. The DNA of the CDR3 is TGTGCCAGCAGCTTATGGCCCACAGAGACCCAGTACTTC.

The chain combines TRBV15 with TRBJ1-2, with TRBD1 as a possible D gene (5 bases). The CDR3 is made up of 16 amino acids. Germline CDR1 is LNHNV and CDR2 is YYDKDF (reference sequence). Trimming removed 2 bases at V and 1 base at J, with 14 bases between. The CDR3 bases are TGTGCCACCAGCAGATCAAACTGGGACCTTAACTATGGCTACACCTTC. Translation gives CATSRSNWDLNYGYTF. Full variable domain (missing parts from reference TRBV15 and TRBJ1-2): DAMVIQNPRYQVTQFGKPVTLSCSQTLNHNVMYWYQQKSSQAPKLLFHYYDKDFNNEADTPDNFQSRRPNTSFCFLDIRSPGLGDTAMYLCATSRSNWDLNYGYTFGSGTRLTVV.

The chain combines TRBV7-2 with TRBJ2-7; 12 nucleotides line up with TRBD2. Germline CDR1 is SGHTA and CDR2 is FQGNSA. The CDR3 has 14 amino acids. The trim removed 5 bases at V and 7 bases at J, leaving 6 bases unmatched. The CDR3, as DNA: TGTGCCAGCAGCCCCGGACTAGCGGGAACTGAGCAGTACTTC. It translates to CASSPGLAGTEQYF.

The J gene is TRBJ2-7, the V gene TRBV7-2; D might be TRBD1 (5 bases). The CDR3 contains 16 residues. Per germline, CDR1 SGHTA and CDR2 FQGNSA. With 5 bases removed from V and 0 bases from J, the gap between germline ends came to 17 bases. The DNA of the CDR3 is TGTGCCAGCAGCCTACCTACTCAGGGTAGCTCCTACGAGCAGTACTTC. This codes for CASSLPTQGSSYEQYF. Filled out from reference TRBV7-2 and TRBJ2-7, the complete variable domain reads GAGVSQSPSNKVTEKGKDVELRCDPISGHTALYWYRQSLGQGLEFLIYFQGNSAPDKSGLPSDRFSAERTGGSVSTLTIQRTQQEDSAVYLCASSLPTQGSSYEQYFGPGTRLTVT.

This clone showed up just once. The chain links TRBV5-6 to TRBJ1-4; D gene uncertain. The CDR3 covers 12 residues. V was shortened by 2 bases and J by 10 bases, with 9 bases between the two germline ends. Germline V CDR1 and CDR2: SGHDT, YYEEEE. The CDR3 sequence is CASSFDRVKLFF. CDR3 DNA: TGTGCCAGCAGCTTCGATAGGGTAAAACTGTTTTTT.

This clone appeared many times. The rearrangement links TRBV21-1 to TRBJ1-1. TRBV21-1 is shown as a pseudogene. The CDR3 has 13 amino acids. CDR3 in amino acids: CASSKDVGAEAFF. The CDR3 coding sequence is TGTGCCAGCAGCAAGGATGTGGGGGCTGAAGCTTTCTTT.

This clone occurred a few times. The chain is built from TRBV29-1 and TRBJ1-4, with a tentative D call TRBD1 (6 bases). The CDR3 runs 12 residues. Germline V gene lookup returns CDR1 SQVTM and CDR2 ANQGSEA. V shed 7 bases and J shed 5 bases, with 11 bases lying between them. The CDR3 spells CSGGDTNEKLFF. DNA for the CDR3: TGCAGCGGTGGGGACACAAATGAAAAACTGTTTTTT. The full variable domain, in which reference TRBV29-1 and TRBJ1-4 provide the parts outside the CDR3, is SAVISQKPSRDICQRGTSLTIQCQVDSQVTMMFWYRQQPGQSLTLIATANQGSEATYESGFVIDKFPISRPNLTFSTLTVSNMSPEDSSIYLCSGGDTNEKLFFGSGTQLSVL.

The chain links TRBV11-2 to TRBJ2-7; weak D call: TRBD1 (6 bases). Germline loops: CDR1 SGHAT, CDR2 FQNNGV. The CDR3 runs to 14 residues. Trimming cost V 4 bases and J 2 bases, with 12 bases left between them. This chain's CDR3 is CASSSTTGAYEQYF. Written as DNA, the CDR3 is TGTGCCAGCAGCTCCACGACAGGAGCCTACGAGCAGTACTTC. The full variable domain, with the rest looked up from reference TRBV11-2 and TRBJ2-7, is EAGVAQSPRYKIIEKRQSVAFWCNPISGHATLYWYQQILGQGPKLLIQFQNNGVVDDSQLPKDRFSAERLKGVDSTLKIQPAKLEDSAVYLCASSSTTGAYEQYFGPGTRLTVT.

The rearrangement joins TRBV6-9 to TRBJ2-3; D is uncertain. The CDR3 extends over 8 amino acids. Trimming took 9 bases from V and 7 from J, leaving 2 bases between them. Germline values: CDR1 MNHGY, CDR2 SVAAGI. The CDR3 spells CASHTQYF. DNA for the CDR3: TGTGCCAGTCATACGCAGTATTTT.

The V call is TRBV5-1, the J call TRBJ2-5; D not certain. Germline CDR1 is SGHRS and CDR2 is YFSETQ. The CDR3 has 15 amino acids. V gave up 1 base and J gave up 1 base, with 11 bases separating them. The chain's CDR3 is CASSLMTGGQETQYF. The CDR3 DNA follows: TGCGCCAGCAGCTTGATGACGGGCGGCCAAGAGACCCAGTACTTC.

The genes are TRBV29-1 and TRBJ2-7, with TRBD2 matching over 14 bases. Germline V lookup: CDR1 SQVTM, CDR2 ANQGSEA. The V segment lost 7 bases and the J segment 4 bases; nucleotides outside the gene matches: 6. The CDR3 is 14 amino acids. CDR3 DNA: TGCAGCGCCAGGACTAGCGGGGGGTTGTACGAGCAGTACTTC. It encodes CSARTSGGLYEQYF.

The rearrangement uses TRBV30 and TRBJ2-4; the D gene is possibly TRBD2 (5 bases). Between the trimmed V and J ends, which lost 6 bases and 1 base, there was a span of 7 bases. The CDR3 loop spans 12 amino acids. Germline V lookup: CDR1 GTSNPN, CDR2 SVGIG (reference sequence). CDR3 sequence reads: CACREAKNIQYF. In DNA, the CDR3 is TGTGCCTGTAGGGAGGCCAAAAACATTCAGTACTTC.

This chain links TRBV14 with TRBJ2-1; no firm D call. V lost 3 bases and J lost 5, with 14 bases in between. The CDR3 sequence is 15 residues long. Germline lookup yields CDR1 SGHDN and CDR2 FVKESK. The CDR3 here is CASSHLVPIDNEQFF. Written as DNA, the CDR3 is TGTGCCAGCAGCCACTTGGTGCCGATCGACAATGAGCAGTTCTTC.

The V and J genes are TRBV29-1 and TRBJ1-1; 8 positions match TRBD1. The germline CDR1 and CDR2 sequences are SQVTM and ANQGSEA. The trim removed 3 bases at V and 0 bases at J, leaving 6 bases unmatched. CDR3 length: 15 residues. Written as DNA, the CDR3 is TGCAGCGTTGATGAGACAGGGGCGCTGAACACTGAAGCTTTCTTT. Its protein product is CSVDETGALNTEAFF.

This chain uses TRBV5-4 with TRBJ2-4, with TRBD2 matching over 8 bases. From germline, CDR1 is SGHNT and CDR2 YYREEE (reference sequence). V was pared by 0 bases and J by 10 bases, with 3 bases of the junction left unmatched. This CDR3 has 13 amino acids. CDR3 sequence (DNA): TGTGCCAGCAGCTTGGCCGCGGGGGGAATTCAGTACTTC. It codes for CASSLAAGGIQYF. Complete variable domain (other parts from reference TRBV5-4 and TRBJ2-4): ETGVTQSPTHLIKTRGQQVTLRCSSQSGHNTVSWYQQALGQGPQFIFQYYREEENGRGNFPPRFSGLQFPNYSSELNVNALELDDSALYLCASSLAAGGIQYFGAGTRLSVL.

This chain connects TRBV2 to TRBJ2-1; 8 bases line up with TRBD1. The CDR3 is 14 amino acids. Germline CDR1 reads SNHLY; CDR2 reads FYNNEI. Unmatched junction bases numbered 5, after V lost 3 bases and J lost 7 bases. CDR3 loop: CASSDRTGSNEQFF. The CDR3 DNA sequence: TGTGCCAGCAGTGATAGGACAGGGTCGAATGAGCAGTTCTTC.

This clone was observed a handful of times. The genes are TRBV4-3 and TRBJ2-3; D remains ambiguous. This CDR3 comprises 15 residues. CDR1 and CDR2 from the germline V gene are LGHNA and YSLEER. The ends were cut back, 7 bases at V and 2 bases at J, with 16 bases in the middle. CDR3 loop: CASTLPFRNTDTQYF. The DNA of the CDR3 is TGCGCCAGCACCTTACCGTTCAGGAACACAGATACGCAGTATTTT.

V usage is TRBV5-1 and J usage is TRBJ2-3; D not resolved. This CDR3 comprises 13 residues. The V gene lost 3 bases and the J gene lost 2 bases, with 7 bases spanning the gap. Germline-derived CDR1 and CDR2 are SGHRS and YFSETQ. The DNA for the CDR3 is TGCGCCAGCAGCTCGCAAGTCACAGATACGCAGTATTTT. It is translated as CASSSQVTDTQYF.

The rearrangement links TRBV27 to TRBJ2-3; D is unclear. The CDR3 has 15 residues. V was trimmed by 2 bases and J by 2 bases, leaving 11 bases between them. Germline loops: CDR1 MNHEY, CDR2 SMNVEV (reference sequence). The CDR3 spells CASSLTLMPTDTQYF. The CDR3 region has the DNA TGTGCCAGCAGTTTAACTCTAATGCCCACAGATACGCAGTATTTT.

This clone came up a few times. This sequence joins TRBV7-2 and TRBJ2-4; D might be TRBD2 (5 bases). Trimming pared 5 bases from V and 8 bases from J, leaving 10 bases between. The CDR3 totals 12 residues. Germline V CDR1 and CDR2: SGHTA, FQGNSA. The CDR3 region is CASSAGGDIQYF. CDR3 nucleotides: TGTGCCAGCAGCGCGGGTGGGGACATTCAGTACTTC.